Following are 30 T cell receptor beta chains from one sample sequenced in a study of shared clonotypes between healthy human individuals. Measured with immunoSEQ multiplex PCR; TCRdb has only the in-frame clones, and not every one. This sample has about 680,000 clones; roughly 70% occur once, and the top ten carry over 1.5%. Sequenced sample: memory CD4+ T cells sorted from blood. Subset noted: CD45RA-negative fraction. The receptors stem from a woman in her thirties in good health.

This clone was seen a handful of times. The chain links TRBV27 to TRBJ2-3, with 12 bases fitting TRBD2. V lost 4 bases and J lost 3; bases outside the gene matches: 2. Germline values: CDR1 MNHEY, CDR2 SMNVEV (reference sequence). This CDR3 has 15 residues. CDR3 protein: CASSSGLAGTDTQYF. The DNA for the CDR3 is TGTGCCAGCAGTTCCGGACTAGCGGGAACAGATACGCAGTATTTT.

The CDR3 spells CASSPLEGVGDTQYF. As DNA, the CDR3 is TGTGCCAGCTCACCATTAGAGGGCGTGGGCGATACGCAGTATTTT. The chain joins TRBV18 to TRBJ2-3; tentatively, D is TRBD2 (5 bases). V lost 2 bases, J lost 6 bases, and 15 bases lay in between. CDR3 length: 15 amino acids. Germline CDR1 KGHSH, CDR2 LQKENI.

V gene TRBV7-2 combines with J gene TRBJ2-1; maybe TRBD2 (5 bases). With 1 base removed from V and 5 bases from J, the gap between germline ends came to 12 bases. The CDR3 has 15 amino acids. Germline values: CDR1 SGHTA, CDR2 FQGNSA. Here the CDR3 reads CASSLGGRANNEQFF. CDR3 nucleotides: TGTGCCAGCAGCTTAGGAGGGAGAGCGAACAATGAGCAGTTCTTC.

In the case of this clone: A much larger clone is a single base away; this may be a read error. The chain combines TRBV25-1 with TRBJ1-5, with 7 bases matching TRBD1. Losses at the gene ends were 6 bases for V and 4 bases for J; bases not matched to a gene: 0. Germline CDR1 reads MGHDK; CDR2 reads SYGVNS. The CDR3 extends over 12 amino acids. The CDR3: CASRTGNQPQHF. The CDR3 DNA is TGTGCCAGCAGGACAGGGAATCAGCCCCAGCATTTT.

The gene calls are TRBV5-1 and TRBJ1-1, with 10 bases identical to TRBD1. Germline CDR1 is SGHRS and CDR2 is YFSETQ. The CDR3 spans 16 residues. The trim removed 4 bases at V and 4 bases at J, leaving 10 bases unmatched. DNA of the CDR3: TGCGCCAGCAGCCCTCGGGAGGGACAGGGGTCCACTGAAGCTTTCTTT. Translating it yields CASSPREGQGSTEAFF. Combining the CDR3 with reference TRBV5-1 and TRBJ1-1 gives the whole variable domain KAGVTQTPRYLIKTRGQQVTLSCSPISGHRSVSWYQQTPGQGLQFLFEYFSETQRNKGNFPGRFSGRQFSNSRSEMNVSTLELGDSALYLCASSPREGQGSTEAFFGQGTRLTVV.

This clone showed up just a few times. V usage is TRBV11-3 and J usage is TRBJ2-5; D remains ambiguous. The germline V and J ends were trimmed by 5 bases and 4 bases, with 5 bases remaining between them. The CDR3 covers 11 residues. Germline V gene sequence: CDR1 SGHNT, CDR2 YENEEA. The CDR3 coding sequence is TGTGCCAGCAGCCGAGGAGAGACCCAGTACTTC. This translates into CASSRGETQYF.

This rearrangement joins TRBV2 to TRBJ2-7, with 9 bases aligning to TRBD2. V shed 4 bases and J 5 bases; nucleotides not matched to a gene: 12. CDR1 is SNHLY and CDR2 is FYNNEI in the germline V gene. This CDR3 comprises 16 residues. CDR3 in amino acids: CASSGRGLAGRNEQYF. DNA of the CDR3: TGTGCCAGCAGTGGCCGAGGGCTAGCGGGAAGAAACGAGCAGTACTTC.

This clone was recorded a few times. The gene calls are TRBV6-8 and TRBJ2-2; no reliable D call. Germline loops: CDR1 MNHGY, CDR2 SAAAGT. This CDR3 comprises 10 residues. Between the trimmed V and J ends, which lost 8 bases and 6 bases, there was a span of 4 bases. CDR3 sequence: CASPPGELFF. The DNA for the CDR3 is TGTGCCAGCCCCCCCGGGGAGCTGTTTTTT.

The V gene is TRBV7-2, the J gene TRBJ1-2, with 9 nucleotides matching TRBD1. Unmatched junction bases numbered 9, after V lost 3 bases and J lost 7 bases. Germline V gives CDR1 SGHTA, CDR2 FQGNSA. The CDR3 covers 15 residues. The DNA for the CDR3 is TGTGCCAGCAGCTTGGCTCCGGGACAGGGTAGTGGCTACACCTTC. This codes for CASSLAPGQGSGYTF.

The sample holds many counts of this clone. This chain links TRBV5-1 with TRBJ2-6, with a possible D match to TRBD1 (5 bases). Per the germline V gene, CDR1 is SGHRS and CDR2 is YFSETQ. V was clipped by 1 base and J by 0 bases, with 14 bases between them. CDR3 size: 18 residues. For the CDR3, the DNA is TGCGCCAGCAGCTTGAAGTTTACAGGAGCCTCTGGGGCCAACGTCCTGACTTTC. It codes for CASSLKFTGASGANVLTF.

V and J are TRBV28 and TRBJ2-1; D may be TRBD2 (5 bases). This CDR3 spans 14 amino acids. V was trimmed by 10 bases and J by 7 bases, leaving 20 bases between them. The germline gives CDR1 MDHEN, CDR2 SYDVKM. The CDR3 reads CATQQSGVRNEQFF. CDR3 nucleotides: TGTGCCACCCAGCAGTCCGGGGTAAGAAATGAGCAGTTCTTC.

The chain employs TRBV28 and TRBJ2-3; 8 nucleotides align to TRBD1. This CDR3 has 16 amino acids. Per the germline V gene, CDR1 is MDHEN and CDR2 is SYDVKM. Trimming cost V 3 bases and J 5 bases; bases outside gene matches: 10. CDR3 nucleotides: TGTGCCAGCAGTTTGACCCCAGGGGGCGCAAAAGATACGCAGTATTTT. Residues: CASSLTPGGAKDTQYF. Looking up the rest from reference TRBV28 and TRBJ2-3 gives the full variable domain: DVKVTQSSRYLVKRTGEKVFLECVQDMDHENMFWYRQDPGLGLRLIYFSYDVKMKEKGDIPEGYSVSREKKERFSLILESASTNQTSMYLCASSLTPGGAKDTQYFGPGTRLTVL.

This clone has only one observation. This rearrangement joins TRBV5-4 to TRBJ2-3; 9 bases align to TRBD2. Germline lookup yields CDR1 SGHNT and CDR2 YYREEE (reference sequence). The CDR3 has 16 amino acids. The V segment lost 0 bases and the J segment 4 bases; nucleotides outside the gene matches: 6. In DNA form, the CDR3 reads TGTGCCAGCAGCTTGGATCAAGCGGGGGGCTCAGATACGCAGTATTTT. Encoded protein: CASSLDQAGGSDTQYF.

This rearrangement joins TRBV5-1 to TRBJ2-5, with 7 bases matching TRBD2. This CDR3 is 15 amino acids long. V trimming: 4 bases; J trimming: 4 bases; junction bases outside the gene matches: 10. The germline CDR1 and CDR2 sequences are SGHRS and YFSETQ. The DNA for the CDR3 is TGCGCCAGCAGCCAAGGGACTATCGAGCTAGAGACCCAGTACTTC. This gives the protein CASSQGTIELETQYF.

The rearrangement uses TRBV2 and TRBJ1-1; D uncertain. Between the trimmed V and J ends, which lost 4 bases and 5 bases, there was a span of 8 bases. Germline CDR1 reads SNHLY; CDR2 reads FYNNEI. The CDR3 runs to 12 residues. This CDR3 is CASSADQTEAFF. Written as DNA, the CDR3 is TGTGCCAGCAGTGCCGATCAGACTGAAGCTTTCTTT.

The chain couples TRBV4-2 to TRBJ2-5; 8 bases align to TRBD2. The CDR3 has 15 amino acids. The germline gives CDR1 LGHNA, CDR2 YNFKEQ. Trimming at V came to 4 bases and at J to 5 bases, leaving 9 bases not matched to a gene. The CDR3 DNA sequence: TGTGCCAGCAGCCTCCCAGCGGGAGAGGGGGAGACCCAGTACTTC. Translating it yields CASSLPAGEGETQYF.

This rearrangement joins TRBV5-1 to TRBJ2-5; 8 bases fit TRBD2. The trim removed 1 base at V and 4 bases at J, leaving 3 bases unmatched. Germline V gene sequence: CDR1 SGHRS, CDR2 YFSETQ. The CDR3 runs 14 residues. The CDR3 nucleotides read TGCGCCAGCAGCTTGCGGGAGGGCCTAGAGACCCAGTACTTC. Protein sequence: CASSLREGLETQYF.

The rearrangement uses TRBV7-8 and TRBJ2-7; 8 bases align to TRBD2. V shed 7 bases and J 5 bases; nucleotides not matched to a gene: 19. CDR1 SGHVS and CDR2 FQNEAQ come from the germline V gene. CDR3 length: 17 residues. DNA for the CDR3: TGTGCCAGCACCCTAATGACGACCGGGACTAGGTCTAACGAGCAGTACTTC. Protein sequence: CASTLMTTGTRSNEQYF.

This clone was seen more than once but under ten times. A read error is possible here, since a much larger clone lies one base away. Other DNA sequences in this sample translate to the same CDR3. The rearrangement links TRBV5-1 to TRBJ1-3; 7 positions match TRBD1. The CDR3 length is 14 residues. The V segment lost 4 bases and the J segment 4 bases; nucleotides outside the gene matches: 5. Germline V lookup: CDR1 SGHRS, CDR2 YFSETQ. CDR3 DNA sequence: TGCGCCAGCAGCCTGGGGACAGAAGGAAACACCATATATTTT. This gives the protein CASSLGTEGNTIYF.

This clone was picked up one time. The chain combines TRBV2 with TRBJ2-5; D is undetermined. Trimming removed 7 bases at V and 5 bases at J, with 8 bases between. The CDR3 sequence is 11 residues long. The germline CDR1 and CDR2 sequences are SNHLY and FYNNEI. The CDR3 DNA follows: TGTGCCAGCATCCTTTATGAGACCCAGTACTTC. Translation: CASILYETQYF.

In this sample, this clone turned up a few times. V gene TRBV18 combines with J gene TRBJ1-2; no clear D gene. V shed 5 bases and J shed 2 bases, with 3 bases lying between them. The CDR3 has 11 residues. CDR1 is KGHSH and CDR2 is LQKENI in the germline V gene. The chain's CDR3 is CASSGNYGYTF. DNA of the CDR3: TGTGCCAGCTCAGGAAACTATGGCTACACCTTC.

This clone was found many times. This rearrangement joins TRBV7-2 to TRBJ1-4; D may be TRBD1 (6 bases). V lost 5 bases to trimming and J lost 12 bases, with 13 bases between them. The CDR3 spans 12 residues. The germline CDR1 and CDR2 sequences are SGHTA and FQGNSA. In DNA form, the CDR3 reads TGTGCCAGCAGCGAGACAGGTTTACAACTGTTTTTT. Translating it yields CASSETGLQLFF.

This clone was detected once. The chain is built from TRBV5-1 and TRBJ2-2, with TRBD2 identical over 13 bases. With 4 bases clipped from V and 9 bases from J, the junction kept 9 bases outside the gene matches. Germline assignment: CDR1 SGHRS and CDR2 YFSETQ. The length of the CDR3 is 16 residues. CDR3 amino acids: CASSPGGLAGVRELFF. The DNA for the CDR3 is TGCGCCAGCAGCCCCGGAGGACTAGCGGGAGTTCGGGAGCTGTTTTTT.

The chain joins TRBV10-1 to TRBJ2-2, with a tentative D call TRBD2 (6 bases). Germline-derived CDR1 and CDR2 are WNHNN and SYGVQD (reference sequence). Trimming removed 6 bases from V and 1 base from J, with 21 bases in between. CDR3 size: 18 residues. CDR3 coding DNA: TGCGCCAGCAGAGACGGCCAAGGGGTAGCGGAGAACACCGGGGAGCTGTTTTTT. Translated: CASRDGQGVAENTGELFF.

The chain combines TRBV5-1 with TRBJ2-7; 11 nucleotides line up with TRBD2. Germline trimming cut 1 base from V and 0 bases from J; bases unmatched to any gene: 6. The CDR3 is made up of 17 amino acids. Germline CDR1 is SGHRS and CDR2 is YFSETQ. CDR3 bases: TGCGCCAGCAGCTTGCCCGGGACTAGCGGCACCTCCTACGAGCAGTACTTC. Encoded protein: CASSLPGTSGTSYEQYF. Using reference TRBV5-1 and TRBJ2-7 for the parts outside the CDR3, the full variable domain is KAGVTQTPRYLIKTRGQQVTLSCSPISGHRSVSWYQQTPGQGLQFLFEYFSETQRNKGNFPGRFSGRQFSNSRSEMNVSTLELGDSALYLCASSLPGTSGTSYEQYFGPGTRLTVT.

The genes are TRBV5-1 and TRBJ1-5; perhaps TRBD1 as D (5 bases). This CDR3 spans 13 amino acids. V lost 4 bases and J 3 bases, leaving 8 bases between the germline ends. Germline loops: CDR1 SGHRS, CDR2 YFSETQ. The CDR3 loop reads CASSPDNNQPQHF. The CDR3 region has the DNA TGCGCCAGCAGCCCGGACAACAATCAGCCCCAGCATTTT.

V usage is TRBV11-2 and J usage is TRBJ1-3; the match to TRBD1 covers 7 bases. V trimming: 5 bases; J trimming: 3 bases; junction bases outside the gene matches: 7. Germline V gene data show CDR1 as SGHAT and CDR2 as FQNNGV. CDR3 length equals 15 residues. CDR3 protein: CASSQGQPGGNTIYF. For the CDR3, the DNA is TGTGCCAGCAGCCAGGGACAGCCTGGTGGAAACACCATATATTTT.

This clone is a singleton in its sample. V gene TRBV19 combines with J gene TRBJ2-1; 9 nucleotides line up with TRBD2. CDR1 LNHDA and CDR2 SQIVND come from the germline V gene (reference sequence). The CDR3 covers 16 residues. With V trimmed by 4 bases and J by 7 bases, 11 bases remained unmatched. Here the CDR3 DNA reads TGTGCCAGTAGTAATAGTGGGATAGCGGGAGAGAATGAGCAGTTCTTC. It encodes CASSNSGIAGENEQFF.

The chain couples TRBV28 to TRBJ1-1; 7 bases are a match to TRBD1. The CDR3 sequence is 14 residues long. The trim removed 6 bases at V and 1 base at J, leaving 5 bases unmatched. Germline CDR1 is MDHEN and CDR2 is SYDVKM. CDR3 region: CASRLGGRNTEAFF. The CDR3 DNA follows: TGTGCCAGCAGGCTAGGGGGCCGGAACACTGAAGCTTTCTTT.

The chain recombines TRBV6-1 with TRBJ1-2; the D is unclear. The CDR3 extends over 17 amino acids. The germline V gene encodes CDR1 MNHNS and CDR2 SASEGT. V dropped 2 bases and J dropped 4 bases, with 20 bases sitting between them. Here the CDR3 DNA reads TGTGCCAGCAGTGAAAGCCCAGCAGCCCTGAGGAGCTATGGCTACACCTTC. It specifies CASSESPAALRSYGYTF.